This TCR beta chain stems from a study of CD8+ T cells in alopecia areata. The CDR3 spans 16 residues. V shed 2 bases, J shed 1 base, and the junction held 2 bases outside the gene matches. The germline gives CDR1 KGHSH, CDR2 LQKENI. cDNA prepared by RNA extraction and subsequent reverse transcription served as the template for sequencing. Sequencing was performed with immunoSEQ multiplex PCR; in TCRdb, only in-frame clones are kept and a portion is missing. The table records roughly 130,000 clones, 58% of them present only once. This chain links TRBV18 with TRBJ2-3, with TRBD2 identical over 11 bases. Sequencing used CD4+ T cells sorted from blood, obtained at week 0. This sequence originates from a human donor with alopecia areata. The DNA for the CDR3 is TGTGCCAGCTCACCAGTACTAGCGGGAGGCACAGATACGCAGTATTTT. It yields the protein CASSPVLAGGTDTQYF.